This T cell receptor (beta chain) came from a study of T cells after posttransplantation cyclophosphamide. Many counts were recorded for this clone. Its antigen is as yet unknown. Some clones are missing from TCRdb's copy, which holds only in-frame ones; the method was immunoSEQ multiplex PCR. Altogether tens of thousands of clones were found in the sample, and no singletons occur. On the day of bone marrow donation, the related graft donor provided peripheral blood. The CDR3 is 13 residues long. The V end lost 7 bases, the J end lost 5 bases, and 11 bases lay between the germline ends. CDR1 and CDR2 from the germline V gene are LNHDA and SQIVND (reference sequence). Study-level findings and limits: Tissue-infiltrating T cells from skin or gut overlapped little with blood T cells. TRB clonality was highly associated with recipient CMV seropositivity and reactivation. Later blood repertoires were often dominated by clones from the donor CD8+ memory compartment.

This chain connects TRBV19 to TRBJ1-4; D is perhaps TRBD1 (6 bases). The TCR sequence derives from a woman aged 55-75 years in good health, CMV-negative, and a related stem cell transplant donor. The sample was PBMCs. CDR3 residues: CASTEGGNEKLFF. The CDR3 region has the DNA TGTGCCAGTACCGAGGGGGGGAATGAAAAACTGTTTTTT.